Listed below are T cell receptor beta chains from one sample, sequenced in a study of CD8+CD57+ T cells in acquired aplastic anemia. TCRdb re-derived calls from the reads in MiXCR, one entry per CDR3 protein. The sample includes about 20,000 distinct CDR3 sequences, less than 40% of them seen just once. Material: CD8+CD57+ T cells sorted from PBMCs. These receptors were collected from a human donor with aplastic anemia. Both conserved end residues are part of each CDR3. D genes are given only for firm matches. Clone size is given for some rows only: seen once, a few or many times, or a class if the clone is expanded.

size: .; J: TRBJ2-3; D: TRBD1; V: TRBV6-1; length: 15; DNA: TGTGCCGGCAGAAGGACAGGAACTAGCACAGATACGCAGTATTTT; CDR3: CAGRRTGTSTDTQYF
size: .; J: TRBJ1-1; D: TRBD1; V: TRBV25-1; length: 13; DNA: TGTGCCAGCACCTCAGGACAGGGCGGTGAAGCTTTCTTT; CDR3: CASTSGQGGEAFF
size: many; J: TRBJ2-2; D: .; V: TRBV20-1; length: 14; DNA: TGCAGTGCTAGACTTAGCAGGGCTGGCGGGGAGCTGTTTTTT; CDR3: CSARLSRAGGELFF
size: .; J: TRBJ2-6; D: .; V: TRBV15; length: 16; DNA: TGTGCCACCAGCAGAGATCATGGGACTGGGGCCAACGTCCTGACTTTC; CDR3: CATSRDHGTGANVLTF
size: few; J: TRBJ2-6; D: .; V: TRBV15; length: 14; DNA: TGTGCCACCAGCAGCTTCTCTGGGGCCAACGTCCTGACTTTC; CDR3: CATSSFSGANVLTF
size: .; J: TRBJ2-1; D: TRBD2; V: TRBV24-1; length: 14; DNA: TGTGCCACCAGTGATAGCGGGGGCCTTCTTGAGCAGTTCTTC; CDR3: CATSDSGGLLEQFF
size: .; J: TRBJ2-6; D: .; V: TRBV6-1; length: 16; DNA: TGTGCCAGCAGTGAAGGTATGGGATCTGGGGCCAACGTCCTGACTTTC; CDR3: CASSEGMGSGANVLTF
size: few; J: TRBJ2-4; D: TRBD2; V: TRBV20-1; length: 16; DNA: TGCAGTGCCCCACCTCTGGGGCTAGCGGGAGCGAACATTCAGTACTTC; CDR3: CSAPPLGLAGANIQYF
size: medium-sized; J: TRBJ2-7; D: TRBD2; V: TRBV4-2; length: 15; DNA: TGTGCCAGCAGCCTAAGACTAGCGGGGTCCTACGAGCAGTACTTC; CDR3: CASSLRLAGSYEQYF
size: .; J: TRBJ1-5; D: .; V: TRBV6-1; length: 15; DNA: TGTGCCAGCAGTCTGAAACTAGGAGATGTAGAGCCCCAGCATTTT; CDR3: CASSLKLGDVEPQHF
size: few; J: TRBJ2-7; D: TRBD2; V: TRBV20-1; length: 14; DNA: TGCAGTGCCACGACTAGCGGGAGCTCCTACGAGCAGTACTTC; CDR3: CSATTSGSSYEQYF
size: .; J: TRBJ2-3; D: .; V: TRBV10-1; length: 17; DNA: TGCGCCAGCAGTGAGGCTGGTTTAGGGACCCTCACAGATACGCAGTATTTT; CDR3: CASSEAGLGTLTDTQYF
size: .; J: TRBJ2-7; D: TRBD2; V: TRBV4-1; length: 13; DNA: TGCGCCAGCAGCCGCGGGAGGGCCTACGAGCAGTACTTC; CDR3: CASSRGRAYEQYF
size: many; J: TRBJ2-1; D: .; V: TRBV3-1; length: 16; DNA: TGTGCCAGCAGCCAAGTCGCGACTAGGGGGCGGGTTGAGCAGTTCTTC; CDR3: CASSQVATRGRVEQFF
size: many; J: TRBJ2-3; D: .; V: TRBV4-1; length: 13; DNA: TGCGCCAGCAGCCAAGCCTTGAGGGATACGCAGTATTTT; CDR3: CASSQALRDTQYF
size: .; J: TRBJ1-6; D: .; V: TRBV7-3; length: 13; DNA: TGTGCCAGCAGCCTCGGCGTTGTTTCACCCCTCCACTTT; CDR3: CASSLGVVSPLHF
size: .; J: TRBJ1-1; D: .; V: TRBV28; length: 12; DNA: TGTGCCAGCAGTTTACCGGGACCCGAAGCTTTCTTT; CDR3: CASSLPGPEAFF
size: .; J: TRBJ2-7; D: TRBD2; V: TRBV7-3; length: 18; DNA: TGTGCAAGCAGCTCTGTGCCTCGGACTAGCGGGGGTCTCTACGAGCAGTACTTC; CDR3: CASSSVPRTSGGLYEQYF
size: .; J: TRBJ2-1; D: .; V: TRBV29-1; length: 13; DNA: TGCAGCGTTGGGCAGAGCTCCTACAATGAGCAGTTCTTC; CDR3: CSVGQSSYNEQFF
size: .; J: TRBJ2-1; D: .; V: TRBV6-6; length: 17; DNA: TGTGCCAGCACTCCAGAGGCGGGGACCCTCTCCTACAATGAGCAGTTCTTC; CDR3: CASTPEAGTLSYNEQFF
size: .; J: TRBJ2-5; D: .; V: TRBV7-2; length: 14; DNA: TGTGCCAGCAGCTTATACAAGGGCGGTGAGACCCAGTACTTC; CDR3: CASSLYKGGETQYF
size: few; J: TRBJ2-2; D: .; V: TRBV14; length: 13; DNA: TGTGCCAGCCATAGCCTATGGGCCGGGGAGCTGTTTTTT; CDR3: CASHSLWAGELFF
size: many; J: TRBJ2-1; D: TRBD2; V: TRBV29-1; length: 13; DNA: TGCAGCGTTGGGGGGACTAGCACCAATGAGCAGTTCTTC; CDR3: CSVGGTSTNEQFF
size: few; J: TRBJ2-1; D: .; V: TRBV12-3/TRBV12-4; length: 16; DNA: TGTGCCAGCAGCCCTGGGGGCGGGAGTCCCTACAATGAGCAGTTCTTC; CDR3: CASSPGGGSPYNEQFF
size: .; J: TRBJ2-5; D: TRBD2; V: TRBV20-1; length: 22; DNA: TGCAGTGCTAGAGAGGGACTAGCGGAATTAGGGGGAGCCCCAGGGATGGGAGAGACCCAGTACTTC; CDR3: CSAREGLAELGGAPGMGETQYF
size: .; J: TRBJ2-5; D: TRBD2; V: TRBV20-1; length: 15; DNA: TGCAGTGCTAAAGACTTTGCGGGAGATAAAGAGACCCAGTACTTC; CDR3: CSAKDFAGDKETQYF
size: .; J: TRBJ2-1; D: .; V: TRBV12-3/TRBV12-4; length: 15; DNA: TGTGCCAGCAGCTCAACACCGAGCTCCTACAATGAGCAGTTCTTC; CDR3: CASSSTPSSYNEQFF
size: .; J: TRBJ2-7; D: .; V: TRBV7-6; length: 22; DNA: .; CDR3: CASSFYICSATVSGTAPYEQYF
size: few; J: TRBJ2-1; D: TRBD2; V: TRBV27; length: 15; DNA: TGTGCCAGCAGTAAACTAGCGGGCTCCTACAATGAGCAGTTCTTC; CDR3: CASSKLAGSYNEQFF
size: many; J: TRBJ2-3; D: .; V: TRBV7-2; length: 14; DNA: TGTGCCAGCAGAAACGTAGCGGGCACAGATACGCAGTATTTT; CDR3: CASRNVAGTDTQYF
size: few; J: TRBJ2-7; D: .; V: TRBV9; length: 14; DNA: TGTGCCAGCAGCCCCAGACTTGCTAGGGACGAGCAGTACTTC; CDR3: CASSPRLARDEQYF
size: .; J: TRBJ2-7; D: TRBD2; V: TRBV7-9; length: 19; DNA: TGTGCCAGCAGCCGACACGGGACTAGCGGGGGCCCGGTACTGTGGGAGCAGTACTTC; CDR3: CASSRHGTSGGPVLWEQYF
size: .; J: TRBJ1-6; D: TRBD1; V: TRBV6-1; length: 15; DNA: TGTGCCGGGGGAGGACAGGGCTTATACAATTCACCCCTCCACTTT; CDR3: CAGGGQGLYNSPLHF
size: .; J: TRBJ2-1; D: TRBD2; V: TRBV5-6; length: 16; DNA: TGTGCCAGCAGCCTTCTAGCGGCGAGCTCCTACAATGAGCAGTTCTTC; CDR3: CASSLLAASSYNEQFF
size: few; J: TRBJ2-3; D: .; V: TRBV7-2; length: 15; DNA: TGTGCCAGCAGCTCCCGGGGCAGGGGCCCAGATACGCAGTATTTT; CDR3: CASSSRGRGPDTQYF
size: .; J: TRBJ2-4; D: .; V: TRBV7-9; length: 14; DNA: TGTGCCAGCAGCGAAACAAGGGGCGTGCGGATTCAGTACTTC; CDR3: CASSETRGVRIQYF
size: .; J: TRBJ2-3; D: TRBD2; V: TRBV10-2; length: 16; DNA: TGCGCCACCACCTCCCCGGGGGGACTTCACACAGATACGCAGTATTTT; CDR3: CATTSPGGLHTDTQYF
size: once; J: TRBJ1-2; D: .; V: TRBV28; length: 14; DNA: TGTGCCAGCAGTTTGGGGACGAGGGCGGGCGGCTACACCTTC; CDR3: CASSLGTRAGGYTF
size: few; J: TRBJ2-3; D: .; V: TRBV2; length: 13; DNA: TGTGCCAGCAGCTGGGGGGAGGCAGATACGCAGTATTTT; CDR3: CASSWGEADTQYF
size: many; J: TRBJ2-7; D: .; V: TRBV20-1; length: 11; DNA: TGCAGTGCTAGGGGCTTGCTAGAGCAGTACTTC; CDR3: CSARGLLEQYF